This T cell receptor beta chain was sequenced for a study of blood T cell repertoires in COVID-19. The overall study: COVID-19 samples, acute and convalescent, were from the United States, Italy and Spain. Sample material is recorded as cDNA or gDNA derived from T cells, B-cell-depleted T cells, or PBMCs.

Profiling relied on immunoSEQ multiplex PCR, and the TCRdb table lists in-frame clones only, not all of them. The sample contains approximately 220,000 clones, approximately 84% of which appear only once. Trimming at V came to 6 bases and at J to 3 bases, leaving 5 bases not matched to a gene. Germline assignment: CDR1 KGHSH and CDR2 LQKENI. This CDR3 has 15 amino acids. The V and J genes are TRBV18 and TRBJ1-4, with 9 bases identical to TRBD1. What was sequenced was peripheral blood. This receptor was obtained from an elderly woman with acute or convalescent COVID-19. The CDR3 DNA reads TGTGCCAGCTCTTCACAGGGGGCGTCTAATGAAAAACTGTTTTTT. Encoded protein: CASSSQGASNEKLFF.